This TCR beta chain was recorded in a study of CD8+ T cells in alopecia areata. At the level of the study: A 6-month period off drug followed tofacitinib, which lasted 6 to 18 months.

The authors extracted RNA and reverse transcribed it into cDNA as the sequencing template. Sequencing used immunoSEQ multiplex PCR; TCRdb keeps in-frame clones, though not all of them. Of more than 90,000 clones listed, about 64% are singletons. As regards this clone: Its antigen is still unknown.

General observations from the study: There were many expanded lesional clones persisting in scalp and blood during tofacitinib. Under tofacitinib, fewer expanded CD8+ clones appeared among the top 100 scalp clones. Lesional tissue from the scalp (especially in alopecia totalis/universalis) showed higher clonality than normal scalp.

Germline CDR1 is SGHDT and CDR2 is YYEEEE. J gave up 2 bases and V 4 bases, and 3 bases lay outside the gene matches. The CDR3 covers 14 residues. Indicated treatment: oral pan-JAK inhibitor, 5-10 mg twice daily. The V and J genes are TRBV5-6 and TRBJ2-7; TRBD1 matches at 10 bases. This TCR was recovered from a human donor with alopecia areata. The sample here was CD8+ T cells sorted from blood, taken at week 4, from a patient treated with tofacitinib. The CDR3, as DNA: TGTGCCAGCAGCACCGGGACAGGGGCCTACGAGCAGTACTTC. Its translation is CASSTGTGAYEQYF.